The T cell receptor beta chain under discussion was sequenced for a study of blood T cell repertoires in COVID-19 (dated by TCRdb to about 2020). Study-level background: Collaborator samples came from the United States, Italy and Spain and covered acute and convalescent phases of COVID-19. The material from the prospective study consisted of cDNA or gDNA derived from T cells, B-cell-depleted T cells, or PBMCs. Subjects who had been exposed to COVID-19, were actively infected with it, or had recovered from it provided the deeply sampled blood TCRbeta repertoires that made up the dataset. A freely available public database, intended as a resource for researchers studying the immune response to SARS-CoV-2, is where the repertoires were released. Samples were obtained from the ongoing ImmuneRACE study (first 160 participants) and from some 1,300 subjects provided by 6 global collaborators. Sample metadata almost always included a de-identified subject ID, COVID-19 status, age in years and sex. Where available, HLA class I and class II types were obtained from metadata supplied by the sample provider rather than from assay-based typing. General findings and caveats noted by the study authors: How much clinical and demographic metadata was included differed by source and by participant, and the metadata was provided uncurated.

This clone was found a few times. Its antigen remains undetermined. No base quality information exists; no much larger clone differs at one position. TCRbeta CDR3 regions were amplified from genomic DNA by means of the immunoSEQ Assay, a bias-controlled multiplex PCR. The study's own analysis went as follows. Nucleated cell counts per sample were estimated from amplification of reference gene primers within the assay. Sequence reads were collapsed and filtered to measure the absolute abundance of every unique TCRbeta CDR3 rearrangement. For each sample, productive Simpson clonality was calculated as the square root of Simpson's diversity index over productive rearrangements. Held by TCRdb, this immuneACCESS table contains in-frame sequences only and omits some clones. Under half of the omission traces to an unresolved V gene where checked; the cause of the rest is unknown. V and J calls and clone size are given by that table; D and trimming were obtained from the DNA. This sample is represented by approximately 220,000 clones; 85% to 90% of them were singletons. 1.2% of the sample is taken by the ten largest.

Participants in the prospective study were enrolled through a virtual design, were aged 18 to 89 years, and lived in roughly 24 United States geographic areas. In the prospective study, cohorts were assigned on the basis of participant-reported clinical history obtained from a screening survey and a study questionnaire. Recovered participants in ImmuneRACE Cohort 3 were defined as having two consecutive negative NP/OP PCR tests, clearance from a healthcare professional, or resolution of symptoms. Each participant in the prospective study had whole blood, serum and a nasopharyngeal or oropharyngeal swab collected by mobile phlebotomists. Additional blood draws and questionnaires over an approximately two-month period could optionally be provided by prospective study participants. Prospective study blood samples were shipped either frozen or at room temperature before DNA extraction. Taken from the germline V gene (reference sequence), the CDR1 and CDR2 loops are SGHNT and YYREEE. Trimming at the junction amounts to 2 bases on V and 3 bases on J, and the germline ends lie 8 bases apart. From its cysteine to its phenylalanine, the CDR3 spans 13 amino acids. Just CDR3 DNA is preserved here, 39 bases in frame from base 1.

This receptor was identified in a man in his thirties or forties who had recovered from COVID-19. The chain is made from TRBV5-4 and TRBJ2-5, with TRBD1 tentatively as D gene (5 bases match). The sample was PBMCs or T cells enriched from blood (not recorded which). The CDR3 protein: CASSFRAEETQYF. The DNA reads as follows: TGTGCCAGCAGCTTCAGGGCCGAAGAGACCCAGTACTTC.